This is a list of T cell receptor beta chains from one sample in a study of Ad26.COV2.S vaccination and SARS-CoV-2 variants. Measured with immunoSEQ multiplex PCR; TCRdb has only the in-frame clones, and not every one. This table holds 380,000 or so clones, about four fifths found once. This sample comprised peripheral blood, obtained in a trial of Ad26.COV2.S vaccine versus placebo. These receptors all come from a person between 18 and 60 years old who received the Ad26.COV2.S COVID-19 vaccine or a placebo. Both conserved end residues are part of each CDR3. Fields, in order: clone size, V gene, J gene, D gene, CDR3 protein, CDR3 DNA. The D gene is left open where the match is weak. Not every row has a clone size; where given, it reads once, few, many or a size class.

abundance: -; v_gene: TRBV15; j_gene: TRBJ2-7; d_gene: -; CDR3aa: CATSRDPAAGYEQYF; CDR3nt: TGTGCCACCAGCAGAGATCCTGCGGCGGGCTACGAGCAGTACTTC
abundance: -; v_gene: TRBV19; j_gene: TRBJ1-2; d_gene: -; CDR3aa: CASSPGGNYGYTF; CDR3nt: TGTGCCAGTAGTCCGGGGGGAAACTATGGCTACACCTTC
abundance: -; v_gene: TRBV5-1; j_gene: TRBJ1-2; d_gene: -; CDR3aa: CASSLGGSDFYGYTF; CDR3nt: TGCGCCAGCAGCTTGGGGGGTTCGGATTTCTATGGCTACACCTTC
abundance: -; v_gene: TRBV12-3/TRBV12-4; j_gene: TRBJ2-2; d_gene: -; CDR3aa: CASKQTGELFF; CDR3nt: TGTGCCAGCAAACAGACAGGGGAGCTGTTTTTT
abundance: -; v_gene: TRBV7-9; j_gene: TRBJ2-5; d_gene: -; CDR3aa: CASSPTLTSQETQYF; CDR3nt: TGTGCCAGCAGTCCAACTCTTACCAGCCAAGAGACCCAGTACTTC
abundance: -; v_gene: TRBV6-4; j_gene: TRBJ2-4; d_gene: TRBD1; CDR3aa: CASGYPGGKWYAKNIQYF; CDR3nt: TGTGCCAGCGGATACCCAGGGGGTAAATGGTACGCCAAAAACATTCAGTACTTC
abundance: -; v_gene: TRBV7-9; j_gene: TRBJ2-7; d_gene: -; CDR3aa: CASSLVSGGAAEQYF; CDR3nt: TGTGCCAGCAGCTTAGTTTCGGGCGGGGCGGCCGAGCAGTACTTC
abundance: -; v_gene: TRBV19; j_gene: TRBJ1-5; d_gene: TRBD1; CDR3aa: CASSAGQAGPQHF; CDR3nt: TGTGCCAGTAGTGCCGGACAGGCCGGGCCCCAGCATTTT
abundance: -; v_gene: TRBV6-6; j_gene: TRBJ1-2; d_gene: TRBD1; CDR3aa: CASSFLTGGKGYTF; CDR3nt: TGTGCCAGCAGTTTCCTGACAGGGGGGAAGGGCTACACCTTC
abundance: once; v_gene: TRBV9; j_gene: TRBJ2-5; d_gene: TRBD2; CDR3aa: CASSVLAGGLETQYF; CDR3nt: TGTGCCAGCAGCGTCTTAGCGGGGGGGCTGGAGACCCAGTACTTC
abundance: -; v_gene: TRBV6-5; j_gene: TRBJ1-2; d_gene: -; CDR3aa: CASSYLGITNYGYTF; CDR3nt: TGTGCCAGCAGTTACCTAGGGATTACGAACTATGGCTACACCTTC
abundance: -; v_gene: TRBV11-2; j_gene: TRBJ2-1; d_gene: -; CDR3aa: CASSPSRGVREQFF; CDR3nt: TGTGCCAGCAGCCCCTCGAGGGGAGTGCGGGAGCAGTTCTTC
abundance: -; v_gene: TRBV7-9; j_gene: TRBJ2-4; d_gene: TRBD1; CDR3aa: CASSLTGGEDIQYF; CDR3nt: TGTGCCAGCAGCCTGACAGGGGGCGAGGACATTCAGTACTTC
abundance: -; v_gene: TRBV5-1; j_gene: TRBJ2-3; d_gene: TRBD2; CDR3aa: CASSRWTSGGGDTQYF; CDR3nt: TGCGCCAGCAGCCGATGGACTAGCGGAGGGGGCGATACGCAGTATTTT
abundance: -; v_gene: TRBV18; j_gene: TRBJ2-5; d_gene: -; CDR3aa: CASSGQQETQYF; CDR3nt: TGTGCCAGCTCAGGGCAGCAAGAGACCCAGTACTTC
abundance: many; v_gene: TRBV6-4; j_gene: TRBJ2-6; d_gene: -; CDR3aa: CASSDLPGSGANVLTF; CDR3nt: TGTGCCAGCAGTGACCTTCCCGGCTCTGGGGCCAACGTCCTGACTTTC
abundance: -; v_gene: TRBV2; j_gene: TRBJ1-2; d_gene: -; CDR3aa: CASSQGALNYGYTF; CDR3nt: TGTGCCAGCAGCCAAGGGGCTTTGAACTATGGCTACACCTTC
abundance: -; v_gene: TRBV11-2; j_gene: TRBJ2-7; d_gene: TRBD1; CDR3aa: CASNLPGQGTYEQYF; CDR3nt: TGTGCCAGCAACCTCCCGGGACAGGGAACCTACGAGCAGTACTTC
abundance: -; v_gene: TRBV4-1; j_gene: TRBJ1-3; d_gene: -; CDR3aa: CASSQPYRPGNTIYF; CDR3nt: TGCGCCAGCAGCCAACCCTACAGACCTGGAAACACCATATATTTT
abundance: -; v_gene: TRBV2; j_gene: TRBJ2-2; d_gene: -; CDR3aa: CASGQGGGFLFF; CDR3nt: TGTGCCAGCGGACAGGGAGGGGGGTTCCTGTTTTTT
abundance: few; v_gene: TRBV27; j_gene: TRBJ1-1; d_gene: -; CDR3aa: CASSLSGSTEAFF; CDR3nt: TGTGCCAGCAGTTTATCGGGGAGCACTGAAGCTTTCTTT
abundance: once; v_gene: TRBV7-9; j_gene: TRBJ1-4; d_gene: -; CDR3aa: CASSPDSTNEKLFF; CDR3nt: TGTGCCAGCAGCCCTGACTCAACTAATGAAAAACTGTTTTTT
abundance: -; v_gene: TRBV5-1; j_gene: TRBJ2-3; d_gene: TRBD2; CDR3aa: CASSVGTSGRLIGTDTQYF; CDR3nt: TGCGCCAGCAGCGTCGGGACTAGCGGGAGGTTGATTGGGACAGATACGCAGTATTTT
abundance: -; v_gene: TRBV11-2; j_gene: TRBJ2-1; d_gene: -; CDR3aa: CASSLDSGGYWVEQFF; CDR3nt: TGTGCCAGCAGCTTAGATTCCGGTGGGTATTGGGTTGAGCAGTTCTTC
abundance: -; v_gene: TRBV29-1; j_gene: TRBJ2-7; d_gene: -; CDR3aa: CSVATSYEQYF; CDR3nt: TGCAGCGTGGCGACCTCCTACGAGCAGTACTTC
abundance: -; v_gene: TRBV24-1; j_gene: TRBJ2-5; d_gene: -; CDR3aa: CATSDLQETQYF; CDR3nt: TGTGCCACCAGTGATCTACAAGAGACCCAGTACTTC
abundance: -; v_gene: TRBV7-2; j_gene: TRBJ2-3; d_gene: -; CDR3aa: CASSLRVDTQYF; CDR3nt: TGTGCCAGCAGCTTACGGGTAGATACGCAGTATTTT
abundance: once; v_gene: TRBV6-2/TRBV6-3; j_gene: TRBJ2-6; d_gene: -; CDR3aa: CASSRASSGANVLTF; CDR3nt: TGTGCCAGCAGCCGCGCCAGCTCTGGGGCCAACGTCCTGACTTTC
abundance: -; v_gene: TRBV9; j_gene: TRBJ2-7; d_gene: -; CDR3aa: CASNPGETYEQYF; CDR3nt: TGTGCCAGCAATCCGGGGGAAACCTACGAGCAGTACTTC
abundance: -; v_gene: TRBV5-1; j_gene: TRBJ2-1; d_gene: TRBD2; CDR3aa: CASSYLAGEVEQFF; CDR3nt: TGCGCCAGCAGCTATCTAGCGGGAGAGGTTGAGCAGTTCTTC
abundance: -; v_gene: TRBV18; j_gene: TRBJ2-7; d_gene: -; CDR3aa: CASSGGIYEQYF; CDR3nt: TGTGCCAGCTCGGGTGGAATCTACGAGCAGTACTTC
abundance: -; v_gene: TRBV2; j_gene: TRBJ2-7; d_gene: TRBD1; CDR3aa: CASSGVTGSYEQYF; CDR3nt: TGTGCCAGCAGTGGTGTGACAGGGTCCTACGAGCAGTACTTC
abundance: -; v_gene: TRBV9; j_gene: TRBJ2-1; d_gene: TRBD2; CDR3aa: CASSVLGTSGGMNEQFF; CDR3nt: TGTGCCAGCAGCGTCCTGGGGACTAGCGGGGGGATGAATGAGCAGTTCTTC
abundance: -; v_gene: TRBV6-5; j_gene: TRBJ2-7; d_gene: -; CDR3aa: CASSYSTRISYEQYF; CDR3nt: TGTGCCAGCAGTTACTCGACAAGGATTTCCTACGAGCAGTACTTC
abundance: -; v_gene: TRBV12-3/TRBV12-4; j_gene: TRBJ2-5; d_gene: -; CDR3aa: CASSLTETQYF; CDR3nt: TGTGCCAGCAGTTTAACAGAGACCCAGTACTTC
abundance: -; v_gene: TRBV4-1; j_gene: TRBJ1-1; d_gene: -; CDR3aa: CASSPPRATEAFF; CDR3nt: TGCGCCAGCAGCCCCCCTAGGGCCACTGAAGCTTTCTTT
abundance: -; v_gene: TRBV2; j_gene: TRBJ2-1; d_gene: TRBD2; CDR3aa: CASSGTSGKTGEQFF; CDR3nt: TGTGCCAGCAGCGGGACTAGCGGGAAAACGGGTGAGCAGTTCTTC
abundance: -; v_gene: TRBV18; j_gene: TRBJ1-3; d_gene: -; CDR3aa: CASSPGGTGNTIYF; CDR3nt: TGTGCCAGCTCACCAGGAGGGACGGGAAACACCATATATTTT
abundance: -; v_gene: TRBV3-1/TRBV3-2; j_gene: TRBJ2-5; d_gene: TRBD2; CDR3aa: CASSHLIGTSSETQYF; CDR3nt: TGTGCCAGCAGCCACCTTATCGGGACTAGTAGCGAGACCCAGTACTTC
abundance: -; v_gene: TRBV4-2; j_gene: TRBJ2-1; d_gene: TRBD1; CDR3aa: CASSQTGSYNEQFF; CDR3nt: TGTGCCAGCAGCCAGACAGGGTCTTACAATGAGCAGTTCTTC
abundance: once; v_gene: TRBV7-9; j_gene: TRBJ2-1; d_gene: -; CDR3aa: CASSLVKSGTVEQFF; CDR3nt: TGTGCCAGCAGCTTAGTCAAGTCCGGTACGGTTGAGCAGTTCTTC
abundance: -; v_gene: TRBV27; j_gene: TRBJ1-3; d_gene: -; CDR3aa: CASSLRGAGNTIYF; CDR3nt: TGTGCCAGCAGTTTAAGGGGAGCAGGAAACACCATATATTTT
abundance: -; v_gene: TRBV6-5; j_gene: TRBJ2-5; d_gene: -; CDR3aa: CASSYGAQETQYF; CDR3nt: TGTGCCAGCAGTTACGGGGCCCAAGAGACCCAGTACTTC
abundance: -; v_gene: TRBV11-2; j_gene: TRBJ1-5; d_gene: -; CDR3aa: CASSLDSSNQPQHF; CDR3nt: TGTGCCAGCAGCTTGGACAGTTCTAATCAGCCCCAGCATTTT
abundance: -; v_gene: TRBV5-5; j_gene: TRBJ2-3; d_gene: -; CDR3aa: CASSLSVRGTDTQYF; CDR3nt: TGTGCCAGCAGCTTGTCGGTGAGGGGCACAGATACGCAGTATTTT
abundance: once; v_gene: TRBV7-2; j_gene: TRBJ1-5; d_gene: TRBD1; CDR3aa: CASSHGTGGSNQPQHF; CDR3nt: TGTGCCAGCAGCCACGGGACAGGGGGTTCCAATCAGCCCCAGCATTTT
abundance: -; v_gene: TRBV5-6; j_gene: TRBJ2-2; d_gene: -; CDR3aa: CASSQGRGNTGELFF; CDR3nt: TGTGCCAGCAGCCAGGGGAGGGGAAACACCGGGGAGCTGTTTTTT
abundance: -; v_gene: TRBV6-1; j_gene: TRBJ2-7; d_gene: TRBD2; CDR3aa: CASSEAASGLSYEQYF; CDR3nt: TGTGCCAGCAGTGAAGCGGCTAGCGGTCTTTCCTACGAGCAGTACTTC
abundance: -; v_gene: TRBV12-3/TRBV12-4; j_gene: TRBJ2-3; d_gene: -; CDR3aa: CASSPIVTDTQYF; CDR3nt: TGTGCCAGCAGTCCAATCGTGACAGATACGCAGTATTTT
abundance: -; v_gene: TRBV28; j_gene: TRBJ1-2; d_gene: TRBD1; CDR3aa: CASSKSGGAYGYTF; CDR3nt: TGTGCCAGCAGTAAATCAGGGGGGGCCTATGGCTACACCTTC
abundance: -; v_gene: TRBV27; j_gene: TRBJ1-4; d_gene: -; CDR3aa: CASGGRTNEKLFF; CDR3nt: TGTGCCAGCGGGGGGCGAACTAATGAAAAACTGTTTTTT
abundance: -; v_gene: TRBV12-3/TRBV12-4; j_gene: TRBJ1-2; d_gene: -; CDR3aa: CASSFLRSGYTF; CDR3nt: TGTGCCAGCAGTTTTCTGCGCAGTGGCTACACCTTC